Listed below are T cell receptor beta chains from one sample, sequenced in a study of Ad26.COV2.S vaccination and SARS-CoV-2 variants. Produced via immunoSEQ multiplex PCR; TCRdb's table is partial and in-frame only. The table shows approximately 250,000 clones, with around 88% occurring only once. The input for sequencing was peripheral blood, taken in a trial of Ad26.COV2.S vaccine versus placebo. These receptors were obtained from a person between 18 and 59 years old who received the Ad26.COV2.S COVID-19 vaccine or a placebo. Each CDR3 is given with its conserved first and last residue. D genes are given only for firm matches. Some rows have no size entry. The others give once, few or many, or a class for an expanded clone.

CDR3 DNA	CDR3 protein	clone size	V gene	J gene	D gene
TGTGCCTGGAACCGGGGAGGCAATCAGCCCCAGCATTTT	CAWNRGGNQPQHF	-	TRBV30	TRBJ1-5	-
TGCGCCAGCCATGCGGGGGGCTTTTCCTACGAGCAGTACTTC	CASHAGGFSYEQYF	-	TRBV5-1	TRBJ2-7	TRBD2
TGTGCCTGGAGCGGACTAGCGGACCTCACCGGGGAGCTGTTTTTT	CAWSGLADLTGELFF	-	TRBV30	TRBJ2-2	TRBD2
TGTGCCAGCAGCCTGGGTCACCGGACAGGCGATGATGAAGCTTTCTTT	CASSLGHRTGDDEAFF	-	TRBV4-2	TRBJ1-1	TRBD1
TGTGCCAGCAGCCAAAATGGGGCTTCGCCGTTCTATGGCTACACCTTC	CASSQNGASPFYGYTF	-	TRBV3-1/TRBV3-2	TRBJ1-2	-
TGTGCCACCAGCGTTGAAAAGGGACCGACCCACAATGAGCAGTTCTTC	CATSVEKGPTHNEQFF	-	TRBV15	TRBJ2-1	-
TGTGCCAGCAGCGTAGTGGGCTCGGATTCACCCCTCCACTTT	CASSVVGSDSPLHF	-	TRBV9	TRBJ1-6	-
TGTGCCAGCAGTTCGGAGGGTTCCTACAATGAGCAGTTCTTC	CASSSEGSYNEQFF	-	TRBV6-6	TRBJ2-1	-
TGTGCCAGCTCCTGGGGAGTAGAATTTCAGCCCCAGCATTTT	CASSWGVEFQPQHF	-	TRBV6-5	TRBJ1-5	-
TGCGCCAGCAGCCAAGCGGTTGATAGCAATCAGCCCCAGCATTTT	CASSQAVDSNQPQHF	-	TRBV4-1	TRBJ1-5	-
TGCGCCAGCAGCTCCGGGACAGAGAATCAGCCCCAGCATTTT	CASSSGTENQPQHF	-	TRBV5-1	TRBJ1-5	TRBD1
TGTGCCAGCAGGCGGACAGGGGGCGAAACCGGGGAGCTGTTTTTT	CASRRTGGETGELFF	-	TRBV7-9	TRBJ2-2	TRBD1
TGTGCCAGCAGCCGGAGGAGGACTAGCGGGGGTTTCCAGACGTACTTC	CASSRRRTSGGFQTYF	-	TRBV7-9	TRBJ2-5	TRBD2
TGTGCCAGCAGTGACTTCGGGACAGGGAAGGGTGGCTACACCTTC	CASSDFGTGKGGYTF	-	TRBV2	TRBJ1-2	TRBD1
TGTGCCAGTACCAGACAGGGTCAAGGGAGCAATCAGCCCCAGCATTTT	CASTRQGQGSNQPQHF	-	TRBV19	TRBJ1-5	TRBD1
TGCGCCAGCAGCTTGAGTGCGGGGTCCGGCCAGCCCCAGCATTTT	CASSLSAGSGQPQHF	-	TRBV5-1	TRBJ1-5	-
TGTGCCAGCTCACCCTCCATCATGAACACTGAAGCTTTCTTT	CASSPSIMNTEAFF	-	TRBV18	TRBJ1-1	-
TGCAGTGCTAGTTCTCTGTGGGGGGCACAAGAGACCCAGTACTTC	CSASSLWGAQETQYF	-	TRBV20-1	TRBJ2-5	-
TGTGCCAGCAGCTTGGTGGGCCGCCCGTCGAACACCGGGGAGCTGTTTTTT	CASSLVGRPSNTGELFF	-	TRBV5-6	TRBJ2-2	-
TGTGCTAGCACCAGGGGGGGACCTTCTGGAAACACCATATATTTT	CASTRGGPSGNTIYF	-	TRBV21-1	TRBJ1-3	-
TGTGCCATCGGGCCGGACGGCGACTATGGCTACACCTTC	CAIGPDGDYGYTF	-	TRBV10-3	TRBJ1-2	-
TGTGCCAGCAGCCAAGGCGCAGTATCTCAGCCCCAGCATTTT	CASSQGAVSQPQHF	-	TRBV3-1/TRBV3-2	TRBJ1-5	-
TGTGCCAGCTCACCCCAAATTTTAGGCGGGAGGGAGCCTGAGCAGTTCTTC	CASSPQILGGREPEQFF	-	TRBV18	TRBJ2-1	TRBD2
TGTGCCAGCAGGACCGACTTGGCGGCTGGAAACACCATATATTTT	CASRTDLAAGNTIYF	once	TRBV28	TRBJ1-3	-
TGTGCCTGGAGTGTGGGGTCTGGGGCCAACGTCCTGACTTTC	CAWSVGSGANVLTF	-	TRBV30	TRBJ2-6	-
TGTGCCAGCAGTTACGAGGGGGGCTCGAACACCGGGGAGCTGTTTTTT	CASSYEGGSNTGELFF	-	TRBV6-2/TRBV6-3	TRBJ2-2	-
TGTGCCAGCAGTTACTCAACAGGTAGGCTGAACACTGAAGCTTTCTTT	CASSYSTGRLNTEAFF	-	TRBV6-5	TRBJ1-1	-
TGTGCCAGCTCACCATCCTGGCAGTTCGCTGGCTACACCTTC	CASSPSWQFAGYTF	once	TRBV18	TRBJ1-2	-